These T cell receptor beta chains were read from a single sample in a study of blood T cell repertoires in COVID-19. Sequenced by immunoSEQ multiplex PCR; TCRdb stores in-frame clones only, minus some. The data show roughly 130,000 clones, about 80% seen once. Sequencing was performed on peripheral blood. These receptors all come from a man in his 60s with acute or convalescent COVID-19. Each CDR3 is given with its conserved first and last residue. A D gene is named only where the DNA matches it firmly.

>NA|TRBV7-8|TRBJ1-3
CASSLAGGSGNTIYF
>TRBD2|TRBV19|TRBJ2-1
CASSILADNNEQFF
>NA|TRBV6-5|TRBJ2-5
CASTEGQQPGETQYF
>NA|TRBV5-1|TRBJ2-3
CASSPGLGINRGGQYF
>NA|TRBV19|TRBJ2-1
CASSIAAAMSYEQFF
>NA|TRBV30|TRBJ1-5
CAWSGGDNQPQHF
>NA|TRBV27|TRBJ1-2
CASSPRGFFNYGYTF
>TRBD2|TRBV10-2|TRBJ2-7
CASCRGLAGPYEQYF
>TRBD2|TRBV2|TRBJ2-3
CASSELRLAGASDTQYF
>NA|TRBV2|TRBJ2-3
CASSGLLAVGGTQYF
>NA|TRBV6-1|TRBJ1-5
CASSDRGGQPQHF
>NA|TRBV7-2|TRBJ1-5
CASSANLGNQPQHF
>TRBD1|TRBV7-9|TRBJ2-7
CASSYPGQGYEQYF
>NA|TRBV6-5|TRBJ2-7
CASSYAETGSNYEQYF
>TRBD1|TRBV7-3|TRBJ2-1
CASSQQGISYNEQFF
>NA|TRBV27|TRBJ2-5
CASSYQGTAQETQYF
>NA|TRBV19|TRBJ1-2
CASSQGLVLGYTF